This TCR beta chain was sequenced for a study of shared clonotypes between healthy human individuals. Study outcomes and limitations: Naive CD4 clonotypes were shared across a handful of donors at roughly 4.6%.

The V and J ends lost 4 bases and 2 bases, in that order; junction bases with no gene match: 2. The V gene's germline CDR1 is SGHTA and CDR2 FQGNSA. CDR3 length equals 14 residues. In regard to this clone: The antigen is not known.

The method was immunoSEQ multiplex PCR; TCRdb's version includes in-frame clones alone and lacks a portion of them. Among a few million clones listed, 93% were seen once. The sequenced sample was naive CD4+ T cells from PBMCs. Stated subset: CD45RA+ positively selected. The chain couples TRBV7-2 to TRBJ2-3, with 8 bases that match TRBD1. The sequence derives from a man between 18 and 29 years old in good health. Some clones in this sample may be carry-over from other donors' samples. The CDR3 region has the DNA TGTGCCAGCAGCTGGGACAGGTCCACAGATACGCAGTATTTT. This translates into CASSWDRSTDTQYF.